One sample yielded the 5 T cell receptor beta chains listed below, sequenced in a study of T cells in Graves' hyperthyroidism and ophthalmopathy. Amplified TCR beta CDR3 regions came from RNA transcripts. An initial round of RT-PCR targeting the TCR CDR3 relied on the HTBI primer set. TCRdb re-called the multiplex PCR reads with MiXCR, one entry per CDR3 protein. There are 480,000 or so distinct CDR3 sequences in the sample; around 43% occur only once, and about two fifths lies in the top ten. The sequencing sample was made of peripheral blood or thyroid tissue (not recorded which). These receptors all come from an adult woman with Graves' disease, either hyperthyroidism or ophthalmopathy (not recorded which).

The rearrangement uses TRBV11-2 and TRBJ2-7, with D tentatively TRBD1 (5 bases). Trimming removed 5 bases at V and 3 bases at J, with 14 bases between. This CDR3 is built from 14 residues. Germline assignment: CDR1 SGHAT and CDR2 FQNNGV. Here the CDR3 DNA reads TGTGCCAGCAGCACGGGCCAGGGTTACTACGAGCAGTACTTC. Encoded protein: CASSTGQGYYEQYF.

The chain carries TRBV29-1 and TRBJ1-1; D not resolved. Germline V lookup: CDR1 SQVTM, CDR2 ANQGSEA. CDR3 length: 12 residues. V shed 8 bases and J shed 0 bases, with 10 bases lying between them. The CDR3 DNA is TGCAGCCTTCAACGAATGAACACTGAAGCTTTCTTT. It specifies CSLQRMNTEAFF.

This chain uses TRBV12-3 or TRBV12-4 with TRBJ2-3; tentative D call: TRBD2 (6 bases). V lost 6 bases and J 7 bases, leaving 14 bases between the germline ends. The CDR3 totals 13 residues. CDR3 DNA sequence: TGTGCCAGCAGGCCCACTAGCCTCCATACGCAGTATTTT. Translating it yields CASRPTSLHTQYF.

In this sample, this clonotype turned up many times. The rearrangement joins TRBV27 to TRBJ1-5, with D unresolved. Trimming removed 6 bases at V and 2 bases at J, with 14 bases between. This CDR3 has 15 amino acids. Germline CDR1 is MNHEY and CDR2 is SMNVEV (reference sequence). CDR3 coding DNA: TGTGCCAGCAGATCGGGTCGGGTTGGCAATCAGCCCCAGCATTTT. Its translation: CASRSGRVGNQPQHF.

The V and J genes are TRBV7-3 and TRBJ1-5, with unresolved D. The CDR3 is made up of 15 amino acids. Germline V lookup: CDR1 SGHTA, CDR2 FQGTGA. V was shortened by 5 bases and J by 0 bases, with 11 bases between the two germline ends. In nucleotides, the CDR3 is TGTGCCAGCAGCCCCACCTCGGGTAGCAATCAGCCCCAGCATTTT. Translating it yields CASSPTSGSNQPQHF.